Below are 18 T cell receptor beta chains sequenced from a single sample in a study of monozygotic twins with cystic fibrosis. Assay used: immunoSEQ multiplex PCR; TCRdb lists only in-frame clones, some missing. The data contain roughly 25,000 clones, approximately 90% of them singletons. The specimen was blood. The origin of the receptors is a girl aged 2 to 9 with cystic fibrosis.

This clone has just a few counts. The J gene is TRBJ1-4, the V gene TRBV30; a weak D match, TRBD1 (5 bases). The CDR3 runs to 13 residues. Trimming removed 3 bases at V and 8 bases at J, with 13 bases between. Germline V gene sequence: CDR1 GTSNPN, CDR2 SVGIG (reference sequence). For the CDR3, the DNA is TGTGCCTGGAGCCTGCCACGGGGGGAAAAACTGTTTTTT. Translated: CAWSLPRGEKLFF.

The chain joins TRBV9 to TRBJ2-1, with D maybe TRBD2 (6 bases). The CDR3 has 14 amino acids. The germline V gene has CDR1 SGDLS and CDR2 YYNGEE. V was pared by 0 bases and J by 9 bases, with 13 bases between. Here the CDR3 reads CASSVVGGSGEQFF. CDR3 DNA: TGTGCCAGCAGCGTAGTCGGGGGTTCTGGTGAGCAGTTCTTC.

The rearrangement uses TRBV30 and TRBJ1-1; no clear D. This CDR3 is built from 15 residues. Trimming cost V 0 bases and J 6 bases, with 17 bases left between them. From germline, CDR1 is GTSNPN and CDR2 SVGIG (reference sequence). DNA for the CDR3: TGTGCCTGGAGTGTACTTTCCGGAATGCCGGCTGAAGCTTTCTTT. As protein: CAWSVLSGMPAEAFF.

V gene TRBV5-1 combines with J gene TRBJ2-1, with 9 bases identical to TRBD2. CDR1 is SGHRS and CDR2 is YFSETQ in the germline V gene. This CDR3 is 16 amino acids long. The J segment lost 2 bases and the V segment lost 4 bases, leaving 7 bases of the junction unmatched. The CDR3 nucleotides are TGCGCCAGCAGCCCCGGGACTAGCAGTACCTACAATGAGCAGTTCTTC. It specifies CASSPGTSSTYNEQFF.

The V gene is TRBV19, the J gene TRBJ1-2; D is unresolved. This CDR3 contains 17 residues. Germline CDR1 is LNHDA and CDR2 is SQIVND (reference sequence). V gave up 3 bases and J gave up 0 bases, with 17 bases separating them. In nucleotides, the CDR3 is TGTGCCAGTAGTATTCCGTGGGCAGCCCCTTCTAACTATGGCTACACCTTC. Protein: CASSIPWAAPSNYGYTF.

The chain carries TRBV18 and TRBJ2-3; maybe TRBD2 (6 bases). V shed 4 bases and J shed 1 base, with 12 bases lying between them. The CDR3 has 15 residues. The germline V gene has CDR1 KGHSH and CDR2 LQKENI. The DNA for the CDR3 is TGTGCCAGCTCACTGAGGCGGGGACGCACAGATACGCAGTATTTT. Protein product: CASSLRRGRTDTQYF. Combining the CDR3 with reference TRBV18 and TRBJ2-3 gives the whole variable domain NAGVMQNPRHLVRRRGQEARLRCSPMKGHSHVYWYRQLPEEGLKFMVYLQKENIIDESGMPKERFSAEFPKEGPSILRIQQVVRGDSAAYFCASSLRRGRTDTQYFGPGTRLTVL.

The chain carries TRBV5-1 and TRBJ2-7; no reliable D call. Germline CDR1 and CDR2: SGHRS and YFSETQ. The length of the CDR3 is 13 residues. The V and J ends lost 5 bases and 5 bases respectively, with 14 bases between them. CDR3 in amino acids: CASREPTVNEQYF. The CDR3 coding sequence is TGCGCCAGCAGGGAGCCCACCGTGAACGAGCAGTACTTC.

This sequence joins TRBV10-2 and TRBJ2-7; D gene ambiguous. The CDR3 spans 15 residues. V was shortened by 10 bases and J by 0 bases, with 19 bases between the two germline ends. CDR1 WSHSY and CDR2 SAAADI come from the germline V gene. The CDR3 DNA reads TGCGCCACCACGTGGTTGTCACCTAGCTCCTACGAGCAGTACTTC. Its protein product is CATTWLSPSSYEQYF.

The V call is TRBV5-1, the J call TRBJ1-4, with TRBD1 matching 7 bases. Germline CDR1 reads SGHRS; CDR2 reads YFSETQ. This CDR3 has 15 residues. Trimming took 4 bases from V and 0 from J; bases not matched to a gene: 3. The CDR3 nucleotides read TGCGCCAGCAGCCCACAGGGGCCAACTAATGAAAAACTGTTTTTT. Encoded protein: CASSPQGPTNEKLFF.

The J gene is TRBJ1-2, the V gene TRBV7-2, with a tentative D call TRBD1 (6 bases). Germline loops: CDR1 SGHTA, CDR2 FQGNSA. V shed 0 bases and J shed 4 bases, with 9 bases lying between them. The CDR3 spans 14 residues. The CDR3 bases are TGTGCCAGCAGCTTAGCGGACAGTTCCTATGGCTACACCTTC. It specifies CASSLADSSYGYTF.

The chain combines TRBV30 with TRBJ1-2; D is uncertain. Between the trimmed V and J ends, which lost 3 bases and 6 bases, there was a span of 20 bases. Germline CDR1 reads GTSNPN; CDR2 reads SVGIG (reference sequence). There are 15 residues in the CDR3. The CDR3 loop reads CAWSSNPGSADGYTF. In DNA, the CDR3 is TGTGCCTGGAGCTCCAATCCCGGGTCGGCGGATGGCTACACCTTC.

The chain links TRBV6-1 to TRBJ2-7; D is uncertain. V lost 8 bases to trimming and J lost 0 bases, with 11 bases between them. CDR1 and CDR2 from the germline V gene are MNHNS and SASEGT. This CDR3 region has 13 residues. The CDR3 coding sequence is TGTGCCAGCCGCGTGGCAGACTCCTACGAGCAGTACTTC. As protein: CASRVADSYEQYF.

The J gene is TRBJ1-2, the V gene TRBV2; 8 positions agree with TRBD1. The germline CDR1 and CDR2 sequences are SNHLY and FYNNEI. CDR3 length: 16 amino acids. Trimming cost V 8 bases and J 0 bases; bases outside gene matches: 11. CDR3 in amino acids: CASFWGQAVTNYGYTF. The CDR3 bases are TGTGCCAGCTTTTGGGGACAGGCTGTTACTAACTATGGCTACACCTTC.

This chain uses TRBV30 with TRBJ1-1; D may be TRBD1 (5 bases). Germline V gives CDR1 GTSNPN, CDR2 SVGIG (reference sequence). The V end lost 1 base, the J end lost 4 bases, and 10 bases lay between the germline ends. The length of the CDR3 is 13 residues. This CDR3 reads CAWSEGRGTEAFF. In nucleotides, the CDR3 is TGTGCCTGGAGTGAGGGGCGAGGCACTGAAGCTTTCTTT.

The chain employs TRBV10-1 and TRBJ2-7, with a weak D call TRBD1 (6 bases). With 3 bases removed from V and 2 bases from J, the gap between germline ends came to 11 bases. The CDR3 covers 14 residues. Germline CDR1 is WNHNN and CDR2 is SYGVQD (reference sequence). This CDR3 reads CASSDQGIPYEQYF. CDR3 bases: TGCGCCAGCAGTGACCAGGGGATACCCTACGAGCAGTACTTC.

This chain links TRBV7-2 with TRBJ2-7, with D unclear. The V and J ends lost 7 bases and 3 bases respectively, with 13 bases between them. CDR3 length: 13 amino acids. Germline loops: CDR1 SGHTA, CDR2 FQGNSA. This CDR3 reads CASTNPEYYEQYF. The CDR3 DNA follows: TGTGCCAGCACGAACCCTGAGTACTACGAGCAGTACTTC.

The chain has TRBV5-1 and TRBJ2-5; D uncertain. This CDR3 is built from 12 residues. The germline gives CDR1 SGHRS, CDR2 YFSETQ. V lost 0 bases and J 5 bases, leaving 5 bases between the germline ends. CDR3 DNA: TGCGCCAGCAGCTTGGATTGGGAGACCCAGTACTTC. Residues: CASSLDWETQYF.

CDR3 nucleotide sequence: TGTGCCAGCAGCCATCCCGGGGGATTGAAGACCCAGTACTTC. Residues: CASSHPGGLKTQYF. The chain has TRBV14 and TRBJ2-5; D is possibly TRBD2 (6 bases). Per the germline V gene, CDR1 is SGHDN and CDR2 is FVKESK. The CDR3 is 14 amino acids. The germline V and J ends were trimmed by 3 bases and 6 bases, with 14 bases remaining between them. The full variable domain, with the rest looked up from reference TRBV14 and TRBJ2-5, is EAGVTQFPSHSVIEKGQTVTLRCDPISGHDNLYWYRRVMGKEIKFLLHFVKESKQDESGMPNNRFLAERTGGTYSTLKVQPAELEDSGVYFCASSHPGGLKTQYFGPGTRLLVL.